In its sample, the clone carrying this T cell receptor beta chain was seen once. The antigen remains unidentified. Possible read error: a much larger clone is one base away. The sample originates from a study of regulatory T cells in long-lasting Graves disease. The CDR3 loop spans 14 amino acids. V dropped 0 bases and J dropped 4 bases, with 10 bases sitting between them. Germline V gene lookup returns CDR1 SGDLS and CDR2 YYNGEE. iRepertoire HTBI primers and Arm-PCR of CDR3 regions built TCR beta libraries. TCRdb re-called the multiplex PCR reads through MiXCR, storing one row per CDR3 protein. The sample holds over 300,000 distinct CDR3 sequences, roughly a fifth seen once. Study-level results: Persistent disease was characterized by preferential usage of TRBV28, TRBJ1-2 and TRBJ2-5. More public clonotypes were shared by persistent patients (about 3,000) than by new patients (about 970).

Time point in this sample: persistent/refractory GD, antithyroid drugs over 5 years with positive TRAb. After RNA was extracted from PBMCs, the TCR library was made from it. The V call is TRBV9, the J call TRBJ1-1; no firm D call. The sequence came from a female donor with Graves disease. The specimen was peripheral blood mononuclear cells (PBMCs), collected when the disease was refractory, from a patient treated with antithyroid drugs. The CDR3 region is CASSVEGTTTEAFF. The CDR3 nucleotides are TGTGCCAGCAGCGTAGAGGGCACGACCACTGAAGCTTTCTTT.